Each of the 30 T cell receptor beta chains below was sequenced from the same sample in a study of graft-versus-host responses after intestinal transplantation. Some clones are missing from TCRdb's copy, which holds only in-frame ones; the method was immunoSEQ multiplex PCR. The sample lists fewer than 25,000 clones; roughly a third were seen once. The material was alloreactive CD4+ T cells from a mixed lymphocyte reaction culture, obtained before transplantation. Subset meaning: CFSE-low proliferating T cells sorted from roughly 6-day pre-transplant mixed lymphocyte reaction (GvH or HvG direction). The receptor source for this set is a human patient who was an organ donor for intestinal transplantation.

Only a few counts were recorded for this clone. Here the CDR3 DNA reads TGTGCCAGCAGCCGCCGGGGGACTAGCGGAGGGGAGACCCAGTACTTC. The encoded protein is CASSRRGTSGGETQYF. This sequence joins TRBV14 and TRBJ2-5, with TRBD2 identical over 11 bases. V dropped 4 bases and J dropped 5; count of bases not matched to a gene: 9. CDR3 length equals 16 residues. The germline CDR1 and CDR2 sequences are SGHDN and FVKESK.

J is TRBJ1-2 and V is TRBV11-2; 7 positions match TRBD1. Germline V lookup: CDR1 SGHAT, CDR2 FQNNGV. This CDR3 is built from 16 residues. V dropped 5 bases and J dropped 4; count of bases not matched to a gene: 13. CDR3 DNA sequence: TGTGCCAGCAGCCGGCCGGGACAGACGAGCCTCTATGGCTACACCTTC. Protein sequence: CASSRPGQTSLYGYTF.

This chain joins TRBV7-6 and TRBJ2-7, with TRBD2 as a possible D gene (5 bases). V was pared by 4 bases and J by 4 bases, with 11 bases between. The CDR3 sequence is 13 residues long. Germline CDR1 and CDR2: SGHVS and FNYEAQ. CDR3 in amino acids: CASSSQPGYEQYF. In nucleotides, the CDR3 is TGTGCCAGCAGCTCCCAACCGGGGTACGAGCAGTACTTC.

V is TRBV5-4 and J is TRBJ2-7; D may be TRBD1 (6 bases). The CDR3 contains 15 residues. V gave up 5 bases and J gave up 2 bases, with 17 bases separating them. The germline CDR1 and CDR2 sequences are SGHNT and YYREEE (reference sequence). In nucleotides, the CDR3 is TGTGCCAGCAGAACAGGGACGTCCGGACCCTACGAGCAGTACTTC. The encoded protein is CASRTGTSGPYEQYF.

This clone was recorded a few times. The genes are TRBV19 and TRBJ2-7; D is unclear. The V gene's germline CDR1 is LNHDA and CDR2 SQIVND (reference sequence). This CDR3 has 15 amino acids. The V and J ends lost 1 base and 4 bases respectively, with 14 bases between them. The CDR3 here is CASSIGWGVGYEQYF. CDR3 DNA: TGTGCCAGTAGTATAGGCTGGGGTGTGGGGTACGAGCAGTACTTC. Based on the CDR3 plus reference TRBV19 and TRBJ2-7, the full variable domain is DGGITQSPKYLFRKEGQNVTLSCEQNLNHDAMYWYRQDPGQGLRLIYYSQIVNDFQKGDIAEGYSVSREKKESFPLTVTSAQKNPTAFYLCASSIGWGVGYEQYFGPGTRLTVT.

The chain employs TRBV12-2 and TRBJ1-4; no check of the table's D call, TRBD1, against the DNA was made. TRBV12-2 is reported as a pseudogene. The CDR3 sequence is 16 residues long. The chain's CDR3 is CASRLAATATNEKLFF. CDR3 coding DNA: TGTGCAAGTCGCTTAGCCGCGACAGCAACTAATGAAAAACTGTTTTTT.

This chain uses TRBV4-3 with TRBJ1-5, with D possibly TRBD1 on 6 matching bases. V lost 1 base to trimming and J lost 5 bases, with 9 bases between them. Germline V lookup: CDR1 LGHNA, CDR2 YSLEER. The CDR3 runs 14 residues. The CDR3 region is CASSQAGVHQPQHF. CDR3 bases: TGCGCCAGCAGCCAAGCAGGGGTTCATCAGCCCCAGCATTTT.

This clone was seen more than once but under ten times. V usage is TRBV19 and J usage is TRBJ2-7, with 9 bases lining up with TRBD1. The germline V gene has CDR1 LNHDA and CDR2 SQIVND (reference sequence). J gave up 3 bases and V 6 bases, and 9 bases lay outside the gene matches. This CDR3 has 15 amino acids. CDR3 in DNA: TGTGCCAGTAGATCAGACAGGGGGTTCGGCTACGAGCAGTACTTC. Encoded protein: CASRSDRGFGYEQYF. Complete variable domain (other parts from reference TRBV19 and TRBJ2-7): DGGITQSPKYLFRKEGQNVTLSCEQNLNHDAMYWYRQDPGQGLRLIYYSQIVNDFQKGDIAEGYSVSREKKESFPLTVTSAQKNPTAFYLCASRSDRGFGYEQYFGPGTRLTVT.

The sample holds a few counts of this clone. The chain joins TRBV28 to TRBJ2-5; 9 positions match TRBD2. The CDR3 length is 13 residues. Germline lookup yields CDR1 MDHEN and CDR2 SYDVKM. J was trimmed by 2 bases and V by 6 bases; bases with no gene match: 1. The CDR3 loop is CASRTSGQETQYF. For the CDR3, the DNA is TGTGCCAGCAGGACTAGCGGTCAAGAGACCCAGTACTTC.

Only a few counts were recorded for this clone. The J gene is TRBJ2-2, the V gene TRBV10-1, with D uncertain. Germline CDR1 WNHNN, CDR2 SYGVQD (reference sequence). Trimming left V 6 bases short and J 3 bases short, with 5 bases between. The CDR3 runs 12 residues. DNA of the CDR3: TGCGCCAGCAGGGATGACACCGGGGAGCTGTTTTTT. Translated: CASRDDTGELFF.

This clone was seen a handful of times. The rearrangement joins TRBV15 to TRBJ2-2; unclear D gene. From germline, CDR1 is LNHNV and CDR2 YYDKDF (reference sequence). This CDR3 is built from 16 residues. V lost 1 base and J 4 bases, leaving 13 bases between the germline ends. The DNA of the CDR3 is TGTGCCACCAGCAGAGGTGTCGGTCTTGTCACCGGGGAGCTGTTTTTT. Amino acids: CATSRGVGLVTGELFF. Full variable domain (missing parts from reference TRBV15 and TRBJ2-2): DAMVIQNPRYQVTQFGKPVTLSCSQTLNHNVMYWYQQKSSQAPKLLFHYYDKDFNNEADTPDNFQSRRPNTSFCFLDIRSPGLGDTAMYLCATSRGVGLVTGELFFGEGSRLTVL.

This chain uses TRBV6-5 with TRBJ2-1; 8 nucleotides agree with TRBD2. Germline trimming cut 6 bases from V and 4 bases from J; bases unmatched to any gene: 8. The CDR3 totals 15 residues. Germline CDR1 reads MNHEY; CDR2 reads SVGAGI. CDR3: CASSLGLAAYNEQFF. The DNA of the CDR3 is TGTGCCAGCAGCCTCGGACTAGCAGCGTACAATGAGCAGTTCTTC.

V gene TRBV9 combines with J gene TRBJ1-1; D gene uncertain. V lost 3 bases and J 1 base, leaving 10 bases between the germline ends. This CDR3 is 14 amino acids long. CDR1 SGDLS and CDR2 YYNGEE come from the germline V gene. This CDR3 is CASSAKARNTEAFF. Written as DNA, the CDR3 is TGTGCCAGCAGCGCGAAAGCGAGGAACACTGAAGCTTTCTTT.

The chain couples TRBV9 to TRBJ2-3; TRBD2 matches at 14 bases. Germline loops: CDR1 SGDLS, CDR2 YYNGEE. This CDR3 region has 17 residues. Unmatched junction bases numbered 7, after V lost 3 bases and J lost 4 bases. CDR3 DNA: TGTGCCAGCAGCGAGAGACTAGCGGGAGGGGGGGCAGATACGCAGTATTTT. Translation: CASSERLAGGGADTQYF.

This chain links TRBV7-2 with TRBJ1-2, with D possibly matching TRBD1 (6 bases). Trimming shortened V by 7 bases and J by 0 bases, and 15 bases separated the two germline ends. This CDR3 spans 15 amino acids. The germline V gene encodes CDR1 SGHTA and CDR2 FQGNSA. CDR3 DNA sequence: TGTGCCAGCACCCCCGTCAGGGGAGCTAACTATGGCTACACCTTC. As protein: CASTPVRGANYGYTF. Variable domain in full (rest from reference TRBV7-2 and TRBJ1-2): GAGVSQSPSNKVTEKGKDVELRCDPISGHTALYWYRQSLGQGLEFLIYFQGNSAPDKSGLPSDRFSAERTGGSVSTLTIQRTQQEDSAVYLCASTPVRGANYGYTFGSGTRLTVV.

The chain carries TRBV5-1 and TRBJ2-7; TRBD1 agrees at 8 bases. The V and J ends lost 4 bases and 2 bases, in that order; junction bases with no gene match: 11. The germline CDR1 and CDR2 sequences are SGHRS and YFSETQ. This CDR3 is built from 16 residues. Written as DNA, the CDR3 is TGCGCCAGCAGCCCGATAGGGACAGGCGGTCCCTACGAGCAGTACTTC. Protein: CASSPIGTGGPYEQYF.

The CDR3 spells CAWSGEAEAFF. CDR3 in DNA: TGTGCCTGGAGTGGGGAAGCGGAAGCTTTCTTT. V and J are TRBV30 and TRBJ1-1; no clear D gene. Trimming took 1 base from V and 8 from J, leaving 8 bases between them. The V gene's germline CDR1 is GTSNPN and CDR2 SVGIG (reference sequence). The CDR3 is 11 residues long.

Only one count was recorded for this clone. At one end the junction does not follow the germline gene, possibly because of a read error. The rearrangement joins TRBV7-2 to TRBJ2-1; 11 positions match TRBD2. The CDR3 loop spans 13 amino acids. Germline assignment: CDR1 SGHTA and CDR2 FQGNSA. The CDR3, as DNA: TGTGCCAGCAGCCTAGCGGGAGGATATGAGCAGTTCTTC. Its protein is CASSLAGGYEQFF.

Only a few counts were recorded for this clone. The rearrangement links TRBV28 to TRBJ2-6; the D is unclear. With 1 base removed from V and 4 bases from J, the gap between germline ends came to 2 bases. CDR3 size: 13 residues. Germline values: CDR1 MDHEN, CDR2 SYDVKM. The CDR3 is CASSLSGANVLTF. DNA of the CDR3: TGTGCCAGCAGTTTATCCGGGGCCAACGTCCTGACTTTC. Combining the CDR3 with reference TRBV28 and TRBJ2-6 gives the whole variable domain DVKVTQSSRYLVKRTGEKVFLECVQDMDHENMFWYRQDPGLGLRLIYFSYDVKMKEKGDIPEGYSVSREKKERFSLILESASTNQTSMYLCASSLSGANVLTFGAGSRLTVL.

The V and J genes are TRBV18 and TRBJ2-3; D is ambiguous. The CDR3 has 15 amino acids. In germline, CDR1 is KGHSH, CDR2 LQKENI. V gave up 2 bases and J gave up 4 bases, with 13 bases separating them. CDR3 DNA sequence: TGTGCCAGCTCACCATTAATAGTGGTCCCAGATACGCAGTATTTT. This translates into CASSPLIVVPDTQYF.

The chain carries TRBV9 and TRBJ2-1; D unclear. Trimming cost V 5 bases and J 4 bases, with 13 bases left between them. This CDR3 comprises 14 residues. Germline V CDR1 and CDR2: SGDLS, YYNGEE. CDR3 sequence reads: CASRPSSFYNEQFF. The CDR3 DNA reads as TGTGCCAGCAGACCATCTAGTTTTTACAATGAGCAGTTCTTC.

This clone was observed a handful of times. At one end, the junction sequence differs from germline, possibly due to a read error. V and J are TRBV6-6 and TRBJ2-7; 7 nucleotides match TRBD1. Looked up from germline, CDR1 is MNHNY and CDR2 is SVGAGI (reference sequence). This CDR3 has 15 amino acids. The CDR3 here is CASSIRQDRSSEQYF. CDR3 nucleotide sequence: TGTGCCAGCAGTATAAGGCAGGACAGGTCCTCCGAGCAGTACTTC.

This clone was seen only a few times. The rearrangement uses TRBV6-6 and TRBJ1-2; possibly TRBD1 for D (6 bases). The CDR3 extends over 14 amino acids. Germline V lookup: CDR1 MNHNY, CDR2 SVGAGI (reference sequence). Trimming left V 2 bases short and J 8 bases short, with 15 bases between. Written as DNA, the CDR3 is TGTGCCAGCAGTTACGGGGGGCCGGGACGCGGCTACACCTTC. Translated: CASSYGGPGRGYTF.

This clone was seen a handful of times. The J gene is TRBJ2-3, the V gene TRBV30; D gene unclear. Trimming pared 2 bases from V and 4 bases from J, leaving 4 bases between. The length of the CDR3 is 11 residues. CDR1 GTSNPN and CDR2 SVGIG come from the germline V gene (reference sequence). The CDR3 DNA is TGTGCCTGGAGTTTGGCAGATACGCAGTATTTT. Translation: CAWSLADTQYF.

This clone is judged medium-sized. The genes are TRBV28 and TRBJ1-2, with D possibly being TRBD1 (5 bases). The germline CDR1 and CDR2 sequences are MDHEN and SYDVKM. The V and J ends lost 5 bases and 5 bases respectively, with 12 bases between them. There are 13 residues in the CDR3. The CDR3 loop reads CASSGTAPYGYTF. For the CDR3, the DNA is TGTGCCAGCAGTGGGACGGCCCCTTATGGCTACACCTTC.

This clone was picked up a small number of times. Other DNA sequences in the sample encode the same CDR3. The chain links TRBV6-5 to TRBJ2-2; 12 nucleotides align to TRBD2. Germline CDR1 and CDR2: MNHEY and SVGAGI. CDR3 length equals 15 residues. The J segment lost 3 bases and the V segment lost 6 bases, leaving 2 bases of the junction unmatched. Written as DNA, the CDR3 is TGTGCCAGCAGCGGACTAGCGGGGTACACCGGGGAGCTGTTTTTT. Translated, it gives CASSGLAGYTGELFF.

This clone turned up a few times. The rearrangement joins TRBV6-1 to TRBJ1-3, with D perhaps TRBD1 (6 bases). The length of the CDR3 is 14 residues. Germline CDR1 MNHNS, CDR2 SASEGT. The V and J ends lost 3 bases and 2 bases respectively, with 8 bases between them. The CDR3 coding sequence is TGTGCCAGCAGTGAGGCAGGGGCTGGAAACACCATATATTTT. Amino acids: CASSEAGAGNTIYF.

In its sample, this clone was seen a few times. This chain joins TRBV6-5 and TRBJ1-2, with D hard to call. V lost 4 bases and J lost 2, with 8 bases in between. CDR1 is MNHEY and CDR2 is SVGAGI in the germline V gene. The CDR3 length is 13 residues. The CDR3 protein is CASSFLGNYGYTF. CDR3 nucleotide sequence: TGTGCCAGCAGTTTCCTCGGGAACTATGGCTACACCTTC.

This chain links TRBV19 with TRBJ1-3; D unclear. The germline gives CDR1 LNHDA, CDR2 SQIVND (reference sequence). This CDR3 has 15 residues. Deletions cut 1 base from V and 0 bases from J, with 7 bases between. The CDR3 spells CASSIVGSSGNTIYF. For the CDR3, the DNA is TGTGCCAGTAGTATAGTTGGCAGCTCTGGAAACACCATATATTTT.

This clone was counted between two and nine times. This chain connects TRBV7-9 to TRBJ1-4; D is unresolved. The V gene lost 5 bases and the J gene lost 0 bases, with 10 bases spanning the gap. This CDR3 is 15 amino acids long. Germline loops: CDR1 SEHNR, CDR2 FQNEAQ (reference sequence). The CDR3 loop reads CASSLYSATNEKLFF. The CDR3 DNA follows: TGTGCCAGCAGCCTCTACAGTGCAACTAATGAAAAACTGTTTTTT.